This TCR beta chain was profiled in a study of cytomegalovirus exposure and HLA in healthy donors. Study context: In an earlier analysis, 90 million to 130 million unique TCR beta sequences were found from some 180 million T cells. General observations from the study: Most likely, a cluster of highly shared sequence variants arose as a sequencing artifact. TCR sequences were mostly rare, though some public TCRs occurred in many donors. For TCR beta chains, V- and J-gene trimming was later linked to a missense DCLRE1C variant.

CDR3 length: 15 amino acids. Deletions cut 6 bases from V and 3 bases from J, with 16 bases between. The germline V gene encodes CDR1 SGHRS and CDR2 YFSETQ. A word on this clone: Its cognate antigen is unknown.

The PCR employed 60 Vbeta primers together with 13 Jbeta primers. Repertoires were generated with immunoSEQ multiplex PCR, while TCRdb's copy carries only in-frame clones and drops some. This table has 130,000 or so clones, 75% to 85% appearing once. The TCR sequence derives from a woman aged 18-29 years in good health and CMV-seropositive. The chain uses TRBV5-1 and TRBJ2-1, with D perhaps TRBD2 (5 bases). The material sequenced was PBMCs. CDR3 coding DNA: TGCGCCAGCAACGCATACCCCGGGATCTACAATGAGCAGTTCTTC. Protein: CASNAYPGIYNEQFF.